The entry that follows covers one T cell receptor beta chain sequence. Its matching antigen is unknown. Germline CDR1 and CDR2: PRHDT and FYEKMQ (reference sequence). The CDR3 extends over 15 amino acids. Deletions cut 0 bases from V and 1 base from J, with 9 bases between. The sample is drawn from a study of T cells after yellow fever vaccination. Overall study findings and caveats: Repertoires obtained by FACS sorting could include abundant clonotypes that entered as contaminants from the bulk population. Among all clonotypes, a small share was observed in both CD4 and CD8 compartments. In post-booster samples, most primary-vaccination clones reappeared (about 96% CD4, 88% CD8).

TCRdb ran MiXCR on the 5' RACE reads and lists one entry per CDR3 protein. The data hold under 500,000 distinct CDR3 sequences, with 18% observed a single time. This TCR came from a man younger than 35 who received the YFV17D yellow fever vaccine. The chain is built from TRBV13 and TRBJ1-1; no clear D. Sequenced material: PBMCs, taken before the yellow fever booster vaccination. The CDR3: CASSLGWGENTEAFF. The CDR3 nucleotides read TGTGCCAGCAGCTTAGGGTGGGGAGAGAACACTGAAGCTTTCTTT.